One and the same sample provided the 24 T cell receptor beta chains below, sequenced in a study of control samples from healthy donors and cancer patients. Sequencing was performed with immunoSEQ multiplex PCR; in TCRdb, only in-frame clones are kept and a portion is missing. This sample has about 140,000 clones, with under 95% found just once. Sequences were obtained from blood. Every receptor here comes from a man between 18 and 35 years old in good health.

The chain uses TRBV5-6 and TRBJ2-5, with a tentative D call TRBD1 (6 bases). Per the germline V gene, CDR1 is SGHDT and CDR2 is YYEEEE. The length of the CDR3 is 14 residues. V was shortened by 1 base and J by 4 bases, with 11 bases between the two germline ends. CDR3 residues: CASSLRQVIETQYF. The CDR3, as DNA: TGTGCCAGCAGCTTGAGACAGGTGATAGAGACCCAGTACTTC. Filled out from reference TRBV5-6 and TRBJ2-5, the complete variable domain reads DAGVTQSPTHLIKTRGQQVTLRCSPKSGHDTVSWYQQALGQGPQFIFQYYEEEERQRGNFPDRFSGHQFPNYSSELNVNALLLGDSALYLCASSLRQVIETQYFGPGTRLLVL.

This rearrangement joins TRBV5-1 to TRBJ2-3, with D uncertain. This CDR3 is 12 amino acids long. Germline CDR1 reads SGHRS; CDR2 reads YFSETQ. V gave up 7 bases and J gave up 3 bases, with 9 bases separating them. The CDR3 DNA reads as TGCGCCAGCTCTGGGGATACAGATACGCAGTATTTT. It is translated as CASSGDTDTQYF. The full variable domain, with the rest looked up from reference TRBV5-1 and TRBJ2-3, is KAGVTQTPRYLIKTRGQQVTLSCSPISGHRSVSWYQQTPGQGLQFLFEYFSETQRNKGNFPGRFSGRQFSNSRSEMNVSTLELGDSALYLCASSGDTDTQYFGPGTRLTVL.

The chain recombines TRBV3-1 (or the pseudogene TRBV3-2) with TRBJ2-1, with 14 bases that match TRBD2. In germline, CDR1 is LGHDT, CDR2 YNNKEL (reference sequence). Trimming at V came to 1 base and at J to 8 bases, leaving 1 base not matched to a gene. This CDR3 comprises 15 residues. The CDR3 here is CASSQGGLAGDEQFF. DNA for the CDR3: TGTGCCAGCAGCCAAGGGGGACTAGCGGGGGATGAGCAGTTCTTC.

The chain recombines TRBV6-4 with TRBJ1-6, with D unresolved. Germline CDR1 is MRHNA and CDR2 is SNTAGT. CDR3 length equals 14 residues. Trimming shortened V by 4 bases and J by 2 bases, and 6 bases separated the two germline ends. The CDR3 is CASSGEPYNSPLHF. The CDR3 nucleotides read TGTGCCAGCAGTGGAGAACCCTATAATTCACCCCTCCACTTT.

J is TRBJ1-2 and V is TRBV10-3; the D gene is possibly TRBD1 (5 bases). Deletions cut 11 bases from V and 7 bases from J, with 14 bases between. The germline V gene encodes CDR1 ENHRY and CDR2 SYGVKD. This CDR3 has 11 amino acids. The CDR3 bases are TGTGCCTCGTTAGGGGTTCCTGGCTACACCTTC. Protein product: CASLGVPGYTF.

The J gene is TRBJ2-1, the V gene TRBV12-3 or TRBV12-4; D remains ambiguous. Trimming stripped 5 bases from V and 6 bases from J, with 11 bases between. This CDR3 is built from 13 residues. In DNA, the CDR3 is TGTGCCAGCAGTCCCAGCGTGGCCAATGAGCAGTTCTTC. Translated: CASSPSVANEQFF.

This chain links TRBV2 with TRBJ1-2, with a possible D match to TRBD1 (5 bases). CDR1 SNHLY and CDR2 FYNNEI come from the germline V gene. Between the trimmed V and J ends, which lost 4 bases and 5 bases, there was a span of 11 bases. The CDR3 has 13 amino acids. Written as DNA, the CDR3 is TGTGCCAGCAGTGCCCTAGACAGTTATGGCTACACCTTC. Translating gives CASSALDSYGYTF.

The chain links TRBV12-5 to TRBJ2-2; 8 bases agree with TRBD1. There are 15 residues in the CDR3. The germline CDR1 and CDR2 sequences are LGHNT and FRNRAP. Trimming cost V 6 bases and J 5 bases; bases outside gene matches: 8. The CDR3 loop reads CASGVGQGVTGELFF. Here the CDR3 DNA reads TGTGCTAGTGGAGTCGGACAGGGCGTTACCGGGGAGCTGTTTTTT.

This chain connects TRBV12-3 or TRBV12-4 to TRBJ1-4; D is ambiguous. The CDR3 consists of 11 residues. Trimming stripped 9 bases from V and 4 bases from J, with 6 bases between. The CDR3 spells CASLYNEKLFF. The CDR3 bases are TGTGCCAGTCTATATAATGAAAAACTGTTTTTT.

The rearrangement links TRBV9 to TRBJ1-6; the D gene is possibly TRBD1 (5 bases). CDR1 is SGDLS and CDR2 is YYNGEE in the germline V gene. Trimming removed 4 bases at V and 3 bases at J, with 8 bases between. The CDR3 consists of 14 residues. DNA of the CDR3: TGTGCCAGCAGCACAACAGGCTATAATTCACCCCTCCACTTT. Encoded protein: CASSTTGYNSPLHF.

The chain links TRBV2 to TRBJ1-3; 8 nucleotides line up with TRBD1. CDR1 and CDR2 from the germline V gene are SNHLY and FYNNEI. CDR3 size: 15 residues. The V segment lost 8 bases and the J segment 2 bases; nucleotides outside the gene matches: 8. This CDR3 reads CASPLGRGPGNTIYF. Here the CDR3 DNA reads TGTGCCAGCCCTCTTGGCAGGGGGCCTGGAAACACCATATATTTT. The variable domain in full, completed from reference TRBV2 and TRBJ1-3, reads EPEVTQTPSHQVTQMGQEVILRCVPISNHLYFYWYRQILGQKVEFLVSFYNNEISEKSEIFDDQFSVERPDGSNFTLKIRSTKLEDSAMYFCASPLGRGPGNTIYFGEGSWLTVV.

V usage is TRBV21-1 and J usage is TRBJ2-5. TRBV21-1 is flagged as a pseudogene. The CDR3 runs to 15 residues. This chain's CDR3 is CAKKDSGYPQETQYF. DNA for the CDR3: TGTGCCAAGAAGGACAGCGGGTATCCCCAAGAGACCCAGTACTTC.

In this sample, this clone turned up a few times. This sequence joins TRBV14 and TRBJ1-4; 8 bases line up with TRBD1. The CDR3 is 16 amino acids. V lost 4 bases, J lost 4 bases, and 8 bases stayed unmatched. Germline lookup yields CDR1 SGHDN and CDR2 FVKESK. CDR3 DNA: TGTGCCAGCAGCCGGGAACATACAGGGGGTAATGAAAAACTGTTTTTT. Translated: CASSREHTGGNEKLFF.

This rearrangement joins TRBV5-1 to TRBJ2-3; 10 bases align to TRBD2. The CDR3 is 17 amino acids. The ends lost 4 bases at V and 2 bases at J; junction bases unmatched: 10. CDR1 is SGHRS and CDR2 is YFSETQ in the germline V gene. In nucleotides, the CDR3 is TGCGCCAGCAGCCCTAGACTAGCGGGCGGCTTCACAGATACGCAGTATTTT. It yields the protein CASSPRLAGGFTDTQYF.

The chain has TRBV2 and TRBJ2-3; 10 bases line up with TRBD2. Germline CDR1 SNHLY, CDR2 FYNNEI. The CDR3 is 18 residues long. Trimming removed 4 bases from V and 4 bases from J; junction bases left unmatched: 14. This CDR3 is CASSVISSSGGAADTQYF. Here the CDR3 DNA reads TGTGCCAGCAGTGTGATAAGTTCAAGCGGGGGGGCAGCAGATACGCAGTATTTT. The variable domain in full, with the rest retrieved from reference TRBV2 and TRBJ2-3, is EPEVTQTPSHQVTQMGQEVILRCVPISNHLYFYWYRQILGQKVEFLVSFYNNEISEKSEIFDDQFSVERPDGSNFTLKIRSTKLEDSAMYFCASSVISSSGGAADTQYFGPGTRLTVL.

The chain has TRBV4-2 and TRBJ2-7; 8 bases are a match to TRBD2. Germline V gene sequence: CDR1 LGHNA, CDR2 YNFKEQ. CDR3 length: 17 amino acids. With V trimmed by 0 bases and J by 6 bases, 13 bases remained unmatched. CDR3: CASSQEGTGGPLSEQYF. The CDR3 DNA is TGTGCCAGCAGCCAAGAGGGTACGGGGGGGCCCCTCTCCGAGCAGTACTTC.

For the CDR3, the DNA is TGTGCCAGCAGCTTGTTCTCAGGGCGCACTGAAGCTTTCTTT. Translated, it gives CASSLFSGRTEAFF. V usage is TRBV5-4 and J usage is TRBJ1-1; tentative D call: TRBD1 (5 bases). This CDR3 has 14 residues. CDR1 is SGHNT and CDR2 is YYREEE in the germline V gene (reference sequence). The V gene lost 1 base and the J gene lost 4 bases, with 11 bases spanning the gap. The whole variable domain, remainder taken from reference TRBV5-4 and TRBJ1-1, is ETGVTQSPTHLIKTRGQQVTLRCSSQSGHNTVSWYQQALGQGPQFIFQYYREEENGRGNFPPRFSGLQFPNYSSELNVNALELDDSALYLCASSLFSGRTEAFFGQGTRLTVV.

This clone was counted only a few times. This chain uses TRBV9 with TRBJ2-1; either TRBD1 or TRBD2 may supply D (5 bases each). Trimming stripped 0 bases from V and 2 bases from J, with 18 bases between. CDR3 length: 18 amino acids. The germline CDR1 and CDR2 sequences are SGDLS and YYNGEE. CDR3 sequence: CASSVDGSRDGAYNEQFF. In nucleotides, the CDR3 is TGTGCCAGCAGCGTAGACGGATCTCGGGACGGAGCCTACAATGAGCAGTTCTTC.

In regard to this clone: The sample holds other DNA sequences that translate to the same CDR3. The CDR3 DNA follows: TGTGCCAGCTCACCACTGGACACCGGGGAGCTGTTTTTT. This encodes CASSPLDTGELFF. V is TRBV18 and J is TRBJ2-2, with D hard to call. CDR1 and CDR2 from the germline V gene are KGHSH and LQKENI. Trimming shortened V by 1 base and J by 3 bases, and 3 bases separated the two germline ends. The CDR3 runs 13 residues. Based on the CDR3 plus reference TRBV18 and TRBJ2-2, the full variable domain is NAGVMQNPRHLVRRRGQEARLRCSPMKGHSHVYWYRQLPEEGLKFMVYLQKENIIDESGMPKERFSAEFPKEGPSILRIQQVVRGDSAAYFCASSPLDTGELFFGEGSRLTVL.

This chain links TRBV9 with TRBJ2-2; TRBD1 might be the D (6 bases). CDR3 length equals 16 residues. The germline V gene encodes CDR1 SGDLS and CDR2 YYNGEE. Trimming left V 0 bases short and J 5 bases short, with 14 bases between. CDR3 bases: TGTGCCAGCAGCGTAGCGACAGGTAGTCTGACCGGGGAGCTGTTTTTT. Amino acids: CASSVATGSLTGELFF.

The V and J genes are TRBV7-3 and TRBJ2-4; D is unresolved. This CDR3 comprises 13 residues. The V gene lost 2 bases and the J gene lost 7 bases, with 9 bases spanning the gap. Germline V gene lookup returns CDR1 SGHTA and CDR2 FQGTGA. CDR3 in amino acids: CASSLGHGNIQYF. CDR3 DNA: TGTGCCAGCAGCTTAGGGCATGGGAACATTCAGTACTTC.

The gene calls are TRBV3-1 (or the pseudogene TRBV3-2) and TRBJ2-5; D gene ambiguous. The CDR3 runs 14 residues. The germline V gene has CDR1 LGHDT and CDR2 YNNKEL (reference sequence). Between the trimmed V and J ends, which lost 3 bases and 2 bases, there was a span of 10 bases. CDR3 in DNA: TGTGCCAGCAGCCAGGATTCCCTTCAAGAGACCCAGTACTTC. The encoded protein is CASSQDSLQETQYF.

The chain has TRBV5-1 and TRBJ2-3, with 8 bases matching TRBD2. Germline V lookup: CDR1 SGHRS, CDR2 YFSETQ. The CDR3 spans 12 residues. The CDR3 loop reads CVLGGAADTQYF. The CDR3 nucleotides are TGCGTCCTCGGGGGGGCCGCAGATACGCAGTATTTT.

The chain joins TRBV9 to TRBJ1-4; weak D call: TRBD1 (6 bases). The V end lost 3 bases, the J end lost 3 bases, and 15 bases lay between the germline ends. Germline V gives CDR1 SGDLS, CDR2 YYNGEE. The CDR3 runs 16 residues. CDR3 DNA: TGTGCCAGCAGCGCTGCAATACAGGGCGCTAATGAAAAACTGTTTTTT. It is translated as CASSAAIQGANEKLFF.